Listed here is a single T cell receptor beta chain. This receptor's antigen is unknown. Within one base of it there is no much larger clone, and no base qualities were kept. The library relied on PCR. Instrument used: Illumina HiSeq 4000. High-throughput sequencing was used to profile the TCR beta-chain CDR3 region of each patient. The authors' pipeline ran thus. CDR3 differences across clinicopathological groups were used to build a classifier for discriminating distant-metastatic papillary thyroid cancer patients. To measure repertoire diversity the researchers used the Shannon index, while the Morisita-Horn index served to gauge how similar the tumor and blood repertoires were. Using fastp at Q25 and MiXCR, TCRdb reprocessed the public reads and kept productive beta chains. The V and J calls here are based on TCRdb, not the publication. The sample table shows thousands of clones, and 35% are seen once. 27% of the sample lies in the top ten.

The data derive from a study of metastatic and nonmetastatic thyroid tumors (dated by TCRdb to about 2020). In the study overall: For patients with malignant and with benign thyroid disease, the researchers compared repertoires between peripheral blood samples and tumor or nodule tissue samples.

From a lookup of the germline V gene, CDR1 and CDR2 are MNHNS and SASEGT. A distance of 18 bases separates the germline ends of V and J, which lose 6 bases and 4 bases respectively. Its CDR3 holds 15 amino acids, cysteine through phenylalanine. Only the CDR3 part of the read is kept: 45 bases, read in frame from the first base. No treatment had been received by any patient before thyroid surgery. Using T-cell receptor beta sequencing, the study looked back at clinical samples from patients collected from 2012 to 2018. What the work shows at the level of the full study, not this receptor alone: In both blood and tumor samples, TCR beta diversity was reported to be significantly higher in malignant tumors than in benign nodules.

The source of this sequence is a female donor with papillary thyroid cancer or a benign thyroid nodule (not recorded which). Some clones in this sample may be carry-over from other donors' samples. Material for sequencing was adjacent normal tissue. Recombination joined TRBV6-1 with TRBJ1-2; the D gene lacks a confident call. The CDR3 amino acid sequence is: CASRRKPLPPYGYTF. The DNA sequence is TGTGCCAGCAGACGTAAGCCCCTCCCCCCCTATGGCTACACCTTC.